This T cell receptor beta chain was recovered during a study of identical twins' blood T cells. The study's findings and limits: Shared CDR3 clonotype counts tracked mainly the product of cloneset sizes. Abundant TCRbeta CDR3s overlapped more between twins than with unrelated donors.

Germline CDR1 and CDR2: SGHVS and FNYEAQ. V was clipped by 4 bases and J by 9 bases; unmatched bases: 12. The CDR3 is 15 residues long. Both ends of each TCR cDNA library bore sample-specific barcodes. Each CDR3 protein is one row after TCRdb ran MiXCR on the 5' RACE reads. The repertoire has about 370,000 distinct CDR3 sequences, about 28% of them found once; the top ten carry roughly 6.1%. Likely shared infections and vaccines: all three twin pairs were reared together. This clonotype was seen only a few times. Its antigen is not known. The origin of this receptor is a woman between 18 and 50 years old in good health. The J gene is TRBJ2-1, the V gene TRBV7-6; 7 nucleotides align to TRBD2. Sequences were obtained from PBMCs. CDR3 DNA sequence: TGTGCCAGCAGCTCCCCTAGAGGGTCTAGCGGTGAGCAGTTCTTC. The encoded protein is CASSSPRGSSGEQFF.